A selection of T cell receptor beta chains follows, all from one sample in a study of blood T cell repertoires in COVID-19. The protocol was immunoSEQ multiplex PCR, while the TCRdb copy is restricted to in-frame clones and leaves out a portion. This sample carries around 240,000 clones, approximately 81% of them seen once, and the ten largest clones take about 0.91%. The sample was peripheral blood. Source of these receptors: a man in his forties with acute or convalescent COVID-19. Both conserved end residues are part of each CDR3. The D gene is left open where the match is weak. Clone size appears in some rows only: once, few, many, or a class for an expanded clone.

CDR3 length | clone size | J gene | V gene | D gene | CDR3 protein | CDR3 DNA
13 | - | TRBJ1-5 | TRBV12-3/TRBV12-4 | - | CASGLGELQPQHF | TGTGCCAGCGGGTTAGGGGAGTTGCAGCCCCAGCATTTT
12 | - | TRBJ2-7 | TRBV2 | - | CASREGSYEQYF | TGTGCCAGCAGGGAGGGGTCCTACGAGCAGTACTTC
14 | - | TRBJ1-4 | TRBV6-5 | TRBD1 | CASRRGQGHEKLFF | TGTGCCAGCAGACGGGGACAGGGTCATGAAAAACTGTTTTTT
14 | - | TRBJ1-3 | TRBV25-1 | - | CASSEPGDGNTIYF | TGTGCCAGCAGTGAGCCAGGGGACGGAAACACCATATATTTT
15 | - | TRBJ2-6 | TRBV7-6 | - | CASSLQNPGANVLTF | TGTGCCAGCAGCTTACAGAATCCTGGGGCCAACGTCCTGACTTTC
16 | - | TRBJ1-1 | TRBV10-3 | - | CAITPREGGKDTEAFF | TGTGCCATCACCCCCCGGGAGGGCGGGAAGGACACTGAAGCTTTCTTT
16 | - | TRBJ1-4 | TRBV24-1 | TRBD1 | CATSEGRTGGPEKLFF | TGTGCCACCAGTGAGGGACGGACAGGGGGCCCTGAAAAACTGTTTTTT
15 | - | TRBJ1-2 | TRBV14 | - | CASSRNQGLYYGYTF | TGTGCCAGCAGCCGGAACCAGGGCTTATACTATGGCTACACCTTC
11 | few | TRBJ1-1 | TRBV29-1 | TRBD1 | CSVLRDREAFF | TGCAGCGTTTTAAGGGACAGGGAAGCTTTCTTT
15 | once | TRBJ2-2 | TRBV18 | TRBD1 | CASSPNRGFTGELFF | TGTGCCAGCTCACCAAACAGGGGATTCACCGGGGAGCTGTTTTTT
12 | - | TRBJ1-2 | TRBV19 | - | CASSPGYYGYTF | TGTGCCAGTAGTCCAGGCTACTATGGCTACACCTTC
14 | few | TRBJ2-3 | TRBV4-3 | TRBD1 | CASSLGQGTDTQYF | TGCGCCAGCAGCCTTGGACAGGGTACAGATACGCAGTATTTT
15 | - | TRBJ2-3 | TRBV6-6 | TRBD1 | CASSSDRGPTDTQYF | TGTGCCAGCAGTTCGGACAGGGGCCCCACAGATACGCAGTATTTT
11 | - | TRBJ1-1 | TRBV30 | TRBD1 | CAWEDRKRAFF | TGTGCCTGGGAGGACAGGAAGAGGGCTTTCTTT
12 | - | TRBJ1-1 | TRBV20-1 | TRBD1 | CSASKQGFEAFF | TGCAGTGCTAGTAAACAGGGGTTTGAAGCTTTCTTT
15 | - | TRBJ2-3 | TRBV2 | - | CASSVGGVRTDTQYF | TGTGCCAGCAGTGTTGGCGGGGTTCGCACAGATACGCAGTATTTT
16 | - | TRBJ2-1 | TRBV11-3 | TRBD1 | CASSFGGTGRYNEQFF | TGTGCCAGCAGCTTTGGGGGGACAGGGCGCTACAATGAGCAGTTCTTC
14 | - | TRBJ2-7 | TRBV5-4 | TRBD1 | CASSLAGTGGEQYF | TGTGCCAGCAGCTTGGCCGGGACAGGGGGGGAGCAGTACTTC
11 | - | TRBJ2-7 | TRBV27 | TRBD1 | CASSLGTGLYF | TGTGCCAGCAGTCTCGGGACAGGGCTGTACTTC
16 | - | TRBJ1-5 | TRBV4-2 | - | CASSQYKGAGNQPQHF | TGTGCCAGCAGCCAATATAAGGGCGCGGGTAATCAGCCCCAGCATTTT
15 | - | TRBJ2-3 | TRBV20-1 | - | CSASIRGLGTDTQYF | TGCAGTGCTAGTATCCGGGGATTGGGGACAGATACGCAGTATTTT
19 | - | TRBJ1-5 | TRBV28 | TRBD1 | CASSIVRQGEILGNQPQHF | TGTGCCAGCAGTATCGTGAGACAGGGTGAGATCCTTGGAAATCAGCCCCAGCATTTT
13 | - | TRBJ2-3 | TRBV2 | - | CASSDKGVDTQYF | TGTGCCAGCAGTGACAAGGGGGTGGATACGCAGTATTTT
12 | few | TRBJ1-2 | TRBV7-9 | - | CASSLTNYGYTF | TGTGCCAGCAGTTTGACAAACTATGGCTACACCTTC
16 | - | TRBJ2-3 | TRBV7-2 | TRBD2 | CASSPRVGGGGDTQYF | TGTGCCAGCAGCCCTCGGGTGGGCGGGGGTGGAGATACGCAGTATTTT
15 | - | TRBJ1-1 | TRBV6-5 | - | CASEFGANSDTEAFF | TGTGCCTCAGAGTTTGGGGCCAATTCGGACACTGAAGCTTTCTTT
15 | once | TRBJ2-1 | TRBV24-1 | TRBD1 | CATSGPGQGYNEQFF | TGTGCCACCAGTGGGCCGGGACAGGGCTACAATGAGCAGTTCTTC
17 | once | TRBJ1-1 | TRBV15 | - | CATSKERAGARFSKAFF | TGTGCCACCAGCAAAGAACGGGCAGGGGCCCGCTTTAGTAAAGCTTTCTTT
16 | - | TRBJ1-2 | TRBV28 | TRBD1 | CASREGAGTLNYGYTF | TGTGCCAGCAGGGAGGGGGCCGGGACACTGAACTATGGCTACACCTTC
13 | - | TRBJ1-1 | TRBV4-1 | TRBD1 | CASSQTRDSEAFF | TGCGCCAGCAGCCAAACCCGGGACAGCGAAGCTTTCTTT
13 | - | TRBJ1-6 | TRBV19 | - | CASRTGQNSPLHF | TGTGCCAGTAGGACAGGTCAGAATTCACCCCTCCACTTT
15 | - | TRBJ1-2 | TRBV19 | - | CASSTPQGTSYGYTF | TGTGCCAGTAGTACCCCACAGGGAACTAGCTATGGCTACACCTTC
15 | - | TRBJ1-1 | TRBV18 | - | CASSPPSRENTEAFF | TGTGCCAGCTCACCCCCAAGCCGGGAAAACACTGAAGCTTTCTTT
16 | - | TRBJ2-3 | TRBV3-1/TRBV3-2 | - | CASSQVILAGTDTQYF | TGTGCCAGCAGCCAAGTTATACTAGCTGGCACAGATACGCAGTATTTT
15 | - | TRBJ2-1 | TRBV10-1 | - | CASSESRGAYNEQFF | TGCGCCAGCAGTGAGTCCAGGGGGGCCTACAATGAGCAGTTCTTC